The subject of this entry is one T cell receptor (beta chain). The sample comes from a study of blood T cell repertoires in COVID-19. This table comes from immunoSEQ multiplex PCR, and its TCRdb copy is limited to in-frame clones, with some not included. The table includes about 170,000 clones, 84% detected once. Trimming at V came to 5 bases and at J to 13 bases, leaving 10 bases not matched to a gene. The CDR3 consists of 13 residues. CDR1 is SGHAT and CDR2 is FQNNGV in the germline V gene. This sequence joins TRBV11-2 and TRBJ2-1, with 8 bases matching TRBD1. The sequence came from a man in his forties who had recovered from COVID-19. Source material: peripheral blood. CDR3 amino acids: CASSRSDRGPQFF. The CDR3 DNA sequence: TGTGCCAGCAGCCGCAGTGACAGGGGACCCCAGTTCTTC.